The 19 T cell receptor beta chains presented below share a single source sample, sequenced in a study of blood T cell repertoires in COVID-19. Profiled with immunoSEQ multiplex PCR; TCRdb holds only in-frame clones, not every one. The sample contains 30,000 to 45,000 clones, approximately 90% of which appear only once. Input material: peripheral blood. The receptors were sampled from a human donor in a cohort sampled during active COVID-19.

This chain joins TRBV10-2 and TRBJ1-5; the D is unclear. Germline CDR1 and CDR2: WSHSY and SAAADI. This CDR3 comprises 13 residues. V lost 7 bases to trimming and J lost 0 bases, with 7 bases between them. The CDR3 region is CASTEASNQPQHF. CDR3 in DNA: TGCGCCAGCACAGAGGCTAGCAATCAGCCCCAGCATTTT.

The chain couples TRBV6-2 or TRBV6-3 to TRBJ2-7, with 8 positions matching TRBD1. This CDR3 region has 16 residues. Trimming cost V 2 bases and J 3 bases; bases outside gene matches: 9. CDR1 and CDR2 from the germline V gene are MNHEY and SVGEGT. Here the CDR3 reads CASSYPGQVINYEQYF. CDR3 nucleotide sequence: TGTGCCAGCAGTTACCCGGGACAGGTGATCAACTACGAGCAGTACTTC.

The chain carries TRBV3-1 (or the pseudogene TRBV3-2) and TRBJ1-1, with 7 bases that match TRBD1. Germline values: CDR1 LGHDT, CDR2 YNNKEL (reference sequence). The CDR3 spans 17 residues. J was trimmed by 0 bases and V by 3 bases; bases with no gene match: 10. The CDR3 reads CASSHPLSGTVNTEAFF. In nucleotides, the CDR3 is TGTGCCAGCAGCCACCCACTATCCGGGACAGTGAACACTGAAGCTTTCTTT.

The chain combines TRBV3-1 (or the pseudogene TRBV3-2) with TRBJ1-5; tentative D call: TRBD1 (5 bases). V was pared by 1 base and J by 0 bases, with 19 bases between. This CDR3 region has 19 residues. Germline V gives CDR1 LGHDT, CDR2 YNNKEL (reference sequence). The DNA of the CDR3 is TGTGCCAGCAGCCAAGGTGGTATTCTGGGACTCAATAGCAATCAGCCCCAGCATTTT. This encodes CASSQGGILGLNSNQPQHF.

The J gene is TRBJ1-6, the V gene TRBV7-2, with 7 bases fitting TRBD1. J gave up 7 bases and V 4 bases, and 4 bases lay outside the gene matches. The CDR3 totals 14 residues. CDR1 SGHTA and CDR2 FQGNSA come from the germline V gene. The CDR3 nucleotides are TGTGCCAGCAGCTCCTGGGACAGCAATTCACCCCTCCACTTT. Encoded protein: CASSSWDSNSPLHF.

In its sample, this clone was seen once. The J gene is TRBJ2-7, the V gene TRBV6-2 or TRBV6-3; D is ambiguous. This CDR3 contains 13 residues. From germline, CDR1 is MNHEY and CDR2 SVGEGT. V was pared by 4 bases and J by 7 bases, with 14 bases between. CDR3 in amino acids: CASSWAEQREQYF. The CDR3 nucleotides read TGTGCCAGCAGTTGGGCAGAGCAGAGAGAGCAGTACTTC.

The chain links TRBV27 to TRBJ2-6; 7 nucleotides match TRBD2. This CDR3 is 16 amino acids long. Germline V gene data show CDR1 as MNHEY and CDR2 as SMNVEV (reference sequence). Germline trimming cut 4 bases from V and 2 bases from J; bases unmatched to any gene: 5. CDR3 DNA sequence: TGTGCCAGCAGTTCTATGGGGGGGGCTGGGGCCAACGTCCTGACTTTC. Its translation: CASSSMGGAGANVLTF.

The V call is TRBV2, the J call TRBJ1-2; TRBD1 matches 9 bases. The CDR3 covers 14 residues. V shed 6 bases and J 1 base; nucleotides not matched to a gene: 3. Germline assignment: CDR1 SNHLY and CDR2 FYNNEI. CDR3: CASSWDRDNYGYTF. The CDR3 coding sequence is TGTGCCAGCAGCTGGGACAGGGATAACTATGGCTACACCTTC.

The chain joins TRBV9 to TRBJ1-4; a possible D gene is TRBD1 (6 bases). Germline CDR1 reads SGDLS; CDR2 reads YYNGEE. V lost 0 bases to trimming and J lost 8 bases, with 14 bases between them. CDR3 length equals 15 residues. As DNA, the CDR3 is TGTGCCAGCAGCGTAGACGGGACACCAGGGGAAAAACTGTTTTTT. Translation gives CASSVDGTPGEKLFF.

This chain uses TRBV19 with TRBJ2-5; a weak D match, TRBD2 (5 bases). Germline lookup yields CDR1 LNHDA and CDR2 SQIVND (reference sequence). CDR3 length equals 13 residues. V was pared by 5 bases and J by 7 bases, with 14 bases between. The CDR3 spells CASSPDLAGTQYF. For the CDR3, the DNA is TGTGCCAGTAGTCCGGACCTCGCGGGGACCCAGTACTTC.

This rearrangement joins TRBV9 to TRBJ1-2; TRBD1 matches 11 bases. Germline-derived CDR1 and CDR2 are SGDLS and YYNGEE. Unmatched junction bases numbered 16, after V lost 4 bases and J lost 8 bases. The CDR3 contains 17 residues. CDR3 residues: CASSKLGQGADSVGYTF. The DNA of the CDR3 is TGTGCCAGCAGCAAATTAGGACAGGGGGCTGATTCAGTGGGCTACACCTTC.

This chain joins TRBV30 and TRBJ2-1; 11 bases align to TRBD2. The CDR3 is made up of 15 amino acids. V dropped 2 bases and J dropped 6; count of bases not matched to a gene: 6. Germline assignment: CDR1 GTSNPN and CDR2 SVGIG (reference sequence). The CDR3 sequence is CAWSPTSGRSNEQFF. The CDR3 DNA sequence: TGTGCCTGGAGTCCCACTAGCGGGAGAAGCAATGAGCAGTTCTTC.

The chain has TRBV9 and TRBJ2-1; TRBD2 matches 10 bases. The CDR3 length is 15 residues. Germline V lookup: CDR1 SGDLS, CDR2 YYNGEE. V lost 6 bases, J lost 4 bases, and 7 bases stayed unmatched. The CDR3 region is CASNPLSGGYNEQFF. CDR3 nucleotide sequence: TGTGCCAGCAACCCCCTTAGCGGGGGGTACAATGAGCAGTTCTTC.

This clone was detected only a few times. The chain links TRBV28 to TRBJ2-3, with TRBD1 matching 7 bases. CDR3 length equals 14 residues. After removal of 2 bases from V and 5 bases from J, the junction contained 4 bases not matched to a gene. The germline gives CDR1 MDHEN, CDR2 SYDVKM. The CDR3 region has the DNA TGTGCCAGCAGTTTAGAGGGGGCGATAGATACGCAGTATTTT. Translation gives CASSLEGAIDTQYF.

The rearrangement links TRBV6-5 to TRBJ2-1, with D possibly TRBD1 on 6 matching bases. The germline V gene has CDR1 MNHEY and CDR2 SVGAGI. The CDR3 contains 14 residues. The V and J ends lost 6 bases and 9 bases respectively, with 18 bases between them. The CDR3 region is CASSKRAGVGEQFF. In DNA, the CDR3 is TGTGCCAGCAGCAAACGGGCAGGGGTTGGTGAGCAGTTCTTC.

The chain carries TRBV18 and TRBJ2-3; D gene unclear. This CDR3 comprises 16 residues. Between the trimmed V and J ends, which lost 1 base and 0 bases, there was a span of 11 bases. CDR1 is KGHSH, CDR2 LQKENI, per germline. The CDR3 region has the DNA TGTGCCAGCTCACCACAAGTTATAGCTAGCACAGATACGCAGTATTTT. It translates to CASSPQVIASTDTQYF. The full variable domain, completed using reference TRBV18 and TRBJ2-3, is NAGVMQNPRHLVRRRGQEARLRCSPMKGHSHVYWYRQLPEEGLKFMVYLQKENIIDESGMPKERFSAEFPKEGPSILRIQQVVRGDSAAYFCASSPQVIASTDTQYFGPGTRLTVL.

The rearrangement links TRBV27 to TRBJ1-4, with TRBD1 identical over 8 bases. CDR1 is MNHEY, CDR2 SMNVEV, per germline (reference sequence). Trimming took 4 bases from V and 7 from J; bases not matched to a gene: 8. This CDR3 contains 15 residues. This CDR3 reads CASSSRTGPIEKLFF. CDR3 sequence (DNA): TGTGCCAGCAGTTCCCGGACAGGGCCTATTGAAAAACTGTTTTTT.

The chain carries TRBV12-3 or TRBV12-4 and TRBJ1-5; no definite D call. The CDR3 is 12 residues long. V lost 3 bases and J 6 bases, leaving 6 bases between the germline ends. CDR3 sequence (DNA): TGTGCCAGCAGTTTCCTTCCTCAGCCCCAGCATTTT. Translation gives CASSFLPQPQHF.

The chain uses TRBV5-8 and TRBJ1-4, with 10 bases that match TRBD1. The CDR3 has 17 residues. The ends lost 5 bases at V and 0 bases at J; junction bases unmatched: 7. Germline V gene lookup returns CDR1 SGHTS and CDR2 YDEGEE. The CDR3 loop is CASSTGQGVSTNEKLFF. The CDR3 region has the DNA TGTGCCAGCAGTACCGGACAGGGGGTATCAACTAATGAAAAACTGTTTTTT.